This T cell receptor beta chain was documented in a study of blood T cell repertoires in COVID-19. Looking at the study overall: Some COVID-19 samples were acute and others convalescent; all came from the United States, Italy and Spain. T cells, B-cell-depleted T cells, or PBMCs supplied cDNA or gDNA.

J lost 8 bases, V lost 7 bases, and 5 bases had no gene match. The length of the CDR3 is 12 residues. Looked up from germline, CDR1 is MNHEY and CDR2 is SVGAGI. In the original workflow: Reference gene primer amplification yielded estimated nucleated cell counts. Libraries were prepared by immunoSEQ multiplex PCR; TCRdb keeps only in-frame clonotypes and omits some of them. The V and J calls and the clone size are those of that table, but D and trimming were determined from the DNA. The sample holds around 70,000 clones, over 80% seen once. This TCR came from a woman in her sixties with acute or convalescent COVID-19. The J gene is TRBJ1-2, the V gene TRBV6-5; 9 nucleotides match TRBD1. Sequenced material: peripheral blood. CDR3: CASKGQGFGYTF. The CDR3 nucleotides read TGTGCCAGCAAGGGACAGGGATTCGGCTACACCTTC.